The rows below give T cell receptor beta chains drawn from one sample of a study of beta chain features in type 1 diabetes. TCRdb's table, derived via immunoSEQ multiplex PCR, lists solely in-frame clones and lacks some. The sample comprises around 240,000 clones, 9.6% of which are singletons, and around 0.031% rests with the top ten. The sample was naive CD4+ T cells from blood. The origin of the receptors is a woman younger than 30 in good health. Each CDR3 is given with its conserved first and last residue. D genes are given only for firm matches. Size values are once, few and many counts, or a class for expanded clones, and some rows have none.

d_call	clone_size	v_call	j_call	cdr3_aa
NA	few	TRBV6-6	TRBJ1-1	CASSPTGRFAEAFF
NA	many	TRBV4-1	TRBJ2-4	CASSARGSKNIQYF
TRBD1	few	TRBV18	TRBJ1-2	CASSRTGQGPIGYTF
NA	few	TRBV19	TRBJ2-3	CASSISPGADTQYF
TRBD1	NA	TRBV5-4	TRBJ1-1	CASSSKDRGNTEAFF
NA	many	TRBV7-2	TRBJ2-1	CASSLSIAGDEQFF
NA	many	TRBV29-1	TRBJ2-3	CSAIVGLSTDTQYF
NA	few	TRBV4-2	TRBJ2-3	CASSQGREDLYAQYF
TRBD2	few	TRBV6-1	TRBJ2-2	CASVLAGGNTGELFF
TRBD2	few	TRBV5-4	TRBJ2-1	CASSKLAGGYNEQFF
NA	NA	TRBV5-1	TRBJ1-6	CASSQNRNVNSPLHF
TRBD1	NA	TRBV4-2	TRBJ1-6	CASTSPTGGNSPLHF
TRBD1	NA	TRBV6-1	TRBJ1-2	CASSTRGDSFGYTF
NA	NA	TRBV19	TRBJ2-2	CASTGGANTGELFF
NA	few	TRBV11-2	TRBJ2-2	CASSLSRVNTGELFF
NA	few	TRBV4-1	TRBJ1-1	CASSQDVWGDSEAFF